Sequencing of this T cell receptor beta chain was carried out in a study of vaccination effects on CD4 cells after COVID-19. The assay was immunoSEQ multiplex PCR, and TCRdb's table has in-frame clones only and misses some. Of 55,000 or so clones listed, roughly 76% were seen once; the top ten hold 15% to 20%. The ViraFEST assay expanded antigen-specific CD4+ T cells with viral peptide pools before sequencing. CD4+ T cells were isolated after less than 12 days of culture. All vaccine recipients tested negative for nucleocapsid antibodies and had never contracted SARS-CoV-2 infection. On both days 3 and 7, half of the culture medium was replaced with IL-2 medium. General observations from the study: Marked clonal contraction of infection- and vaccine-induced clones was seen late after vaccination.

Germline V CDR1 and CDR2: LNHDA, SQIVND (reference sequence). CDR3 length: 14 amino acids. V lost 6 bases and J 0 bases, leaving 9 bases between the germline ends. A word on this clone: Its antigen is unknown.

This chain joins TRBV19 and TRBJ2-1, with D unresolved. The sequencing used CD4+ T cells from PBMCs cultured with SARS-CoV-2 spike peptides, collected before COVID-19 vaccination. This receptor was taken from a human donor who received a COVID-19 vaccine. Here the CDR3 DNA reads TGTGCCAGTAGAACATTGAGCTCCTACAATGAGCAGTTCTTC. It yields the protein CASRTLSSYNEQFF.